Shown below are 22 T cell receptor beta chains from a single sample sequenced in a study of blood T cell repertoires in COVID-19. The assay was immunoSEQ multiplex PCR, and TCRdb's table has in-frame clones only and misses some. The table records hundreds of thousands of clones, over 85% of them present only once. The sequenced sample consisted of peripheral blood. The source is a woman aged 25 to 45 with COVID-19, enrolled during active disease.

The chain recombines TRBV3-1 (or the pseudogene TRBV3-2) with TRBJ1-6; D might be TRBD1 (5 bases). Trimming shortened V by 2 bases and J by 6 bases, and 14 bases separated the two germline ends. The germline gives CDR1 LGHDT, CDR2 YNNKEL (reference sequence). The CDR3 totals 16 residues. The CDR3 sequence is CASSQQGRSVNSPLHF. CDR3 DNA sequence: TGTGCCAGCAGCCAACAGGGAAGGTCGGTTAATTCACCCCTCCACTTT.

This sequence joins TRBV6-2 or TRBV6-3 and TRBJ1-1; 9 bases fit TRBD1. The V and J ends lost 0 bases and 5 bases, in that order; junction bases with no gene match: 7. CDR3 length equals 16 residues. The germline CDR1 and CDR2 sequences are MNHEY and SVGEGT. The CDR3 spells CASSYSGTGIETEAFF. CDR3 DNA: TGTGCCAGCAGTTACTCAGGGACAGGGATAGAAACTGAAGCTTTCTTT.

The chain couples TRBV5-1 to TRBJ2-3; 7 bases fit TRBD2. The V gene end was trimmed by 0 bases and the J gene end by 2 bases; junction bases not matched to a gene: 6. The CDR3 contains 16 residues. Germline V gives CDR1 SGHRS, CDR2 YFSETQ. The CDR3 spells CASSLEWGGSTDTQYF. The CDR3 DNA is TGCGCCAGCAGCTTGGAGTGGGGGGGATCCACAGATACGCAGTATTTT.

This chain joins TRBV18 and TRBJ1-5; no clear D gene. V dropped 2 bases and J dropped 7 bases, with 15 bases sitting between them. Germline V gene lookup returns CDR1 KGHSH and CDR2 LQKENI. This CDR3 is 15 amino acids long. CDR3 sequence reads: CASSPVQVESQPQHF. The CDR3 DNA reads TGTGCCAGCTCACCAGTGCAGGTCGAAAGCCAGCCCCAGCATTTT.

The sample holds one count of this clone. The V gene is TRBV5-1, the J gene TRBJ2-1; perhaps TRBD2 as D (6 bases). CDR1 and CDR2 from the germline V gene are SGHRS and YFSETQ. This CDR3 comprises 12 residues. V lost 2 bases and J lost 9, with 9 bases in between. Here the CDR3 reads CASSFGGGEQFF. The CDR3 region has the DNA TGCGCCAGCAGCTTCGGGGGAGGTGAGCAGTTCTTC.

This clone was counted between two and nine times. The gene calls are TRBV7-8 and TRBJ1-1, with D perhaps TRBD1 (5 bases). The CDR3 spans 15 residues. CDR1 is SGHVS and CDR2 is FQNEAQ in the germline V gene. Between the trimmed V and J ends, which lost 4 bases and 2 bases, there was a span of 14 bases. The CDR3: CASSYTRDVNTEAFF. CDR3 nucleotide sequence: TGTGCCAGCAGCTATACGCGGGACGTAAACACTGAAGCTTTCTTT. The entire variable domain, with the rest obtained from reference TRBV7-8 and TRBJ1-1, is as follows: GAGVSQSPRYKVAKRGQDVALRCDPISGHVSLFWYQQALGQGPEFLTYFQNEAQLDKSGLPSDRFFAERPEGSVSTLKIQRTQQEDSAVYLCASSYTRDVNTEAFFGQGTRLTVV.

This clone occurred once. The rearrangement uses TRBV28 and TRBJ1-1; D unresolved. V was clipped by 6 bases and J by 2 bases, with 10 bases between them. CDR3 size: 13 residues. In germline, CDR1 is MDHEN, CDR2 SYDVKM. CDR3 DNA sequence: TGTGCCAGCAGCATTACCAGAAACACTGAAGCTTTCTTT. Translating gives CASSITRNTEAFF.

The chain links TRBV6-5 to TRBJ1-2; a possible D gene is TRBD1 (5 bases). This CDR3 region has 15 residues. V was trimmed by 4 bases and J by 4 bases, leaving 16 bases between them. Germline CDR1 is MNHEY and CDR2 is SVGAGI. The CDR3 nucleotides read TGTGCCAGCAGTTTTTCATTGACAGCCACCTATGGCTACACCTTC. Amino acid sequence: CASSFSLTATYGYTF.

CDR3 loop: CASSYWGVGGYTF. The CDR3 DNA reads as TGTGCCAGCAGTTACTGGGGGGTTGGTGGCTACACCTTC. The V call is TRBV6-5, the J call TRBJ1-2; weak D call: TRBD1 (5 bases). The germline CDR1 and CDR2 sequences are MNHEY and SVGAGI. The CDR3 consists of 13 residues. V lost 1 base, J lost 7 bases, and 10 bases lay in between.

V is TRBV10-3 and J is TRBJ1-4; D is possibly TRBD1 (6 bases). The V end lost 0 bases, the J end lost 8 bases, and 13 bases lay between the germline ends. CDR3 size: 15 residues. CDR1 and CDR2 (germline): ENHRY, SYGVKD. CDR3 DNA: TGTGCCATCAGTGAGTCGGGGGGGGCTGGGGAAAAACTGTTTTTT. It is translated as CAISESGGAGEKLFF.

The chain is built from TRBV7-9 and TRBJ2-7, with D possibly TRBD2 on 5 matching bases. CDR1 and CDR2 from the germline V gene are SEHNR and FQNEAQ (reference sequence). Trimming removed 1 base at V and 7 bases at J, with 11 bases between. This CDR3 is 13 amino acids long. CDR3 bases: TGTGCCAGCAGCTTAGGGCTGACGGGGGAGCAGTACGTC. Its translation is CASSLGLTGEQYV.

V is TRBV5-1 and J is TRBJ1-1, with no clear D. V lost 0 bases and J 0 bases, leaving 6 bases between the germline ends. The length of the CDR3 is 14 residues. Germline V gene data show CDR1 as SGHRS and CDR2 as YFSETQ. The CDR3 protein is CASSLGAVNTEAFF. DNA of the CDR3: TGCGCCAGCAGCTTGGGGGCAGTGAACACTGAAGCTTTCTTT.

The chain couples TRBV11-2 to TRBJ2-1; 8 positions agree with TRBD2. This CDR3 spans 14 amino acids. CDR1 and CDR2 from the germline V gene are SGHAT and FQNNGV. Trimming took 8 bases from V and 8 from J; bases not matched to a gene: 11. CDR3 sequence: CASWAGGIADEQFF. In nucleotides, the CDR3 is TGTGCCAGCTGGGCGGGGGGCATTGCCGATGAGCAGTTCTTC.

The CDR3 nucleotides are TGTGCCAGCAGCTCCGCCGGGGATACAAACACCATATATTTT. It translates to CASSSAGDTNTIYF. V is TRBV6-5 and J is TRBJ1-3, with no clear D. V was clipped by 6 bases and J by 6 bases, with 15 bases between them. Looked up from germline, CDR1 is MNHEY and CDR2 is SVGAGI. The CDR3 sequence is 14 residues long.

The chain couples TRBV27 to TRBJ1-1; the D gene is possibly TRBD1 (5 bases). With 5 bases removed from V and 6 bases from J, the gap between germline ends came to 19 bases. Germline V lookup: CDR1 MNHEY, CDR2 SMNVEV (reference sequence). CDR3 length: 15 amino acids. For the CDR3, the DNA is TGTGCCAGCAGTCTCACGCCAGGGCAAAGGGCTGAAGCTTTCTTT. The encoded protein is CASSLTPGQRAEAFF.

The chain has TRBV6-5 and TRBJ1-3; a possible D gene is TRBD1 (5 bases). Germline CDR1 reads MNHEY; CDR2 reads SVGAGI. The V gene lost 2 bases and the J gene lost 0 bases, with 5 bases spanning the gap. The CDR3 totals 14 residues. CDR3 DNA sequence: TGTGCCAGCAGTTACGACAGCTCTGGAAACACCATATATTTT. This sequence encodes CASSYDSSGNTIYF.

This chain uses TRBV9 with TRBJ1-1, with D hard to call. Trimming removed 3 bases from V and 0 bases from J, with 15 bases in between. The CDR3 is 16 residues long. The germline V gene encodes CDR1 SGDLS and CDR2 YYNGEE. The CDR3 DNA reads as TGTGCCAGCAGCGGTTCAACCCTAAGCCTGAACACTGAAGCTTTCTTT. This sequence encodes CASSGSTLSLNTEAFF.

The chain carries TRBV7-8 and TRBJ2-3; 7 nucleotides line up with TRBD2. Germline V gene lookup returns CDR1 SGHVS and CDR2 FQNEAQ. The V segment lost 2 bases and the J segment 0 bases; nucleotides outside the gene matches: 5. This CDR3 region has 16 residues. The CDR3 sequence is CASSLRLATSTDTQYF. CDR3 nucleotides: TGTGCCAGCAGCTTACGACTAGCCACTAGCACAGATACGCAGTATTTT.

J is TRBJ2-1 and V is TRBV29-1; D is unclear. This CDR3 is 11 amino acids long. V was trimmed by 4 bases and J by 4 bases, leaving 5 bases between them. From germline, CDR1 is SQVTM and CDR2 ANQGSEA. DNA of the CDR3: TGCAGCGTTGGAACTTACAATGAGCAGTTCTTC. This encodes CSVGTYNEQFF.

The chain combines TRBV2 with TRBJ2-3, with D possibly matching TRBD2 (7 bases). Between the trimmed V and J ends, which lost 6 bases and 7 bases, there was a span of 23 bases. This CDR3 has 16 amino acids. The germline CDR1 and CDR2 sequences are SNHLY and FYNNEI. In DNA form, the CDR3 reads TGTGCCAGCAGAAGGACTAGAGAAGGGGGTAGGAATACGCAGTATTTT. This translates into CASRRTREGGRNTQYF.

The chain has TRBV11-2 and TRBJ2-3, with a weak D call TRBD2 (7 bases). CDR3 length: 15 amino acids. V lost 5 bases and J 4 bases, leaving 16 bases between the germline ends. Germline V lookup: CDR1 SGHAT, CDR2 FQNNGV. The CDR3 sequence: CASSLVYGGPDTQYF. CDR3 bases: TGTGCCAGCAGCCTCGTGTACGGGGGGCCAGATACGCAGTATTTT.

This clone appeared a few times. This sequence joins TRBV19 and TRBJ1-1, with D perhaps TRBD1 (5 bases). Trimming removed 7 bases at V and 0 bases at J, with 21 bases between. Germline loops: CDR1 LNHDA, CDR2 SQIVND (reference sequence). This CDR3 comprises 17 residues. The CDR3 DNA follows: TGTGCCAGTACGCGACAGTACACTCACTCTATGAACACTGAAGCTTTCTTT. As protein: CASTRQYTHSMNTEAFF.